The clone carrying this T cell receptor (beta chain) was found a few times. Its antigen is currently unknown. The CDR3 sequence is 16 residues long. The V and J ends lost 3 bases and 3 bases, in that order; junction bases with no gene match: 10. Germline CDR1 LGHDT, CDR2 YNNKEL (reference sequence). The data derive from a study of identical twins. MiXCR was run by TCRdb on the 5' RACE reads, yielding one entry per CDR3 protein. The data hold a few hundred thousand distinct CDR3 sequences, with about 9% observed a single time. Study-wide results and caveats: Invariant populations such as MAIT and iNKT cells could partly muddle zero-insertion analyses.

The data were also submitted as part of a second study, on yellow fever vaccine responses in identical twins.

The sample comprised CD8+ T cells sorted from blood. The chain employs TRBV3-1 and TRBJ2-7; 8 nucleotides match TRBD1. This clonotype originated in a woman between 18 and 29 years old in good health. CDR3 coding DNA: TGTGCCAGCAGCCACCTTCGAGCAGGGGGCTACTACGAGCAGTACTTC. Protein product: CASSHLRAGGYYEQYF.